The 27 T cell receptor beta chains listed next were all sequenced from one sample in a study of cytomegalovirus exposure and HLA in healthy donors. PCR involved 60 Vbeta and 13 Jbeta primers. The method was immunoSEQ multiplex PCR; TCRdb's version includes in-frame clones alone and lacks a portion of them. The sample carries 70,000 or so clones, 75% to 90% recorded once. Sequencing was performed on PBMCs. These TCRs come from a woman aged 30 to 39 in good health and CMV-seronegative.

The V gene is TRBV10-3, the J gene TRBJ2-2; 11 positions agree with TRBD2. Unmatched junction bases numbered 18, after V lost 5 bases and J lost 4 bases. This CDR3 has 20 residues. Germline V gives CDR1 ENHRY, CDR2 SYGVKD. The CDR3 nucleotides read TGTGCCATCAGTAACGACGGGACAGACACTAGCGGGAGTATCACCGGGGAGCTGTTTTTT. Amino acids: CAISNDGTDTSGSITGELFF.

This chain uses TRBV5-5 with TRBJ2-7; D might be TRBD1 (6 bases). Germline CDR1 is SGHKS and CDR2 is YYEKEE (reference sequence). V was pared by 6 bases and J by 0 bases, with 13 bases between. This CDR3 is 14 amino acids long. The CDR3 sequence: CASMGTISSYEQYF. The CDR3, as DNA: TGTGCCAGCATGGGGACAATTAGCTCCTACGAGCAGTACTTC.

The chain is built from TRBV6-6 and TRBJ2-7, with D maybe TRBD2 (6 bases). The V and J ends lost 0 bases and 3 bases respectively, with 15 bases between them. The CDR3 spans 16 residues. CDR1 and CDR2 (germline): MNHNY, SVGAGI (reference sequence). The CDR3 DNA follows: TGTGCCAGCAGTTACTCCGGGGCGGGAACATACTACGAGCAGTACTTC. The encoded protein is CASSYSGAGTYYEQYF.

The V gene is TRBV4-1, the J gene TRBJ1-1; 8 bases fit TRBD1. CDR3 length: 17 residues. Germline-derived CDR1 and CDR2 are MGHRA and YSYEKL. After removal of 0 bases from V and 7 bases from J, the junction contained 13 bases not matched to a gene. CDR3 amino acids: CASSQERQGQRMGEAFF. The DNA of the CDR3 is TGCGCCAGCAGCCAAGAGAGACAGGGGCAAAGAATGGGTGAAGCTTTCTTT.

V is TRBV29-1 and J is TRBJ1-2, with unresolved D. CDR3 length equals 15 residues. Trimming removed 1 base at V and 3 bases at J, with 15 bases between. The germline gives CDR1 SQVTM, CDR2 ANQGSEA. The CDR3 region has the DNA TGCAGCGTTGAAGCTCCCGGGGAAGAATACTATGGCTACACCTTC. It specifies CSVEAPGEEYYGYTF.

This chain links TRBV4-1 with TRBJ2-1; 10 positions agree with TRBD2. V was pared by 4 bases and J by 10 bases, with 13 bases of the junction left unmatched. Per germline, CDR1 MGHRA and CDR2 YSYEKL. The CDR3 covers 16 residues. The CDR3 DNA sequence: TGCGCCAGCAGCCCTATCCTAGCGGGAGTTCATCCCGAGCAGTTCTTC. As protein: CASSPILAGVHPEQFF.

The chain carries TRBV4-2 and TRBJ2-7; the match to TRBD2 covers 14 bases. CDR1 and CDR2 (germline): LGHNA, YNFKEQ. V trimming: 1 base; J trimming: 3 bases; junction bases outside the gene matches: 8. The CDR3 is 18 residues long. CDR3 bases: TGTGCCAGCAGCCAAGCTCCGCTCGGGACTAGCGGGAGCTACGAGCAGTACTTC. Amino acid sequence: CASSQAPLGTSGSYEQYF.

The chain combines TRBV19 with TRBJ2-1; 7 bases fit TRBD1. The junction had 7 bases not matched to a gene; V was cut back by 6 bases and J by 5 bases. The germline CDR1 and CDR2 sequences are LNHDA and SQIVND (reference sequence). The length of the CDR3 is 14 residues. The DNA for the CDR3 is TGTGCCAGTAGCCGGATGGGGACAGACAATGAGCAGTTCTTC. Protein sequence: CASSRMGTDNEQFF.

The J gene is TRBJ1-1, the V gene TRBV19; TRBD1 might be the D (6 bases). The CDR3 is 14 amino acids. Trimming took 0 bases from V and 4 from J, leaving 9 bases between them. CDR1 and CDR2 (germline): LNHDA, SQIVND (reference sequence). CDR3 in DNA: TGTGCCAGTAGTATAGAGAGGGGGAGCACTGAAGCTTTCTTT. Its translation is CASSIERGSTEAFF.

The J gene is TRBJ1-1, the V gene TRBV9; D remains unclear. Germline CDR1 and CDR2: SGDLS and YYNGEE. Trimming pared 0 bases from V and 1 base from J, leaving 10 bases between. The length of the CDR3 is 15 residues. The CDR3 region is CASSVDWPTNTEAFF. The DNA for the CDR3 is TGTGCCAGCAGCGTAGATTGGCCCACGAACACTGAAGCTTTCTTT.

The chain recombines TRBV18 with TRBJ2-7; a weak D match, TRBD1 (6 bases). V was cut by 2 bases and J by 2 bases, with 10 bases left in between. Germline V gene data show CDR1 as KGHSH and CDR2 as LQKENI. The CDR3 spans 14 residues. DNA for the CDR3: TGTGCCAGCTCACCAAGCGGACAGCCCTACGAGCAGTACTTC. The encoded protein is CASSPSGQPYEQYF.

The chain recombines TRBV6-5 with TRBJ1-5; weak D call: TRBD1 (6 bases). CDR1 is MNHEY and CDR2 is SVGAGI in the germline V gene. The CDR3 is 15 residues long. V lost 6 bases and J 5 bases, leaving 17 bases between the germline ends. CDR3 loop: CASRETGNSDQPQHF. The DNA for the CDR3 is TGTGCCAGCAGGGAAACAGGGAACTCTGATCAGCCCCAGCATTTT.

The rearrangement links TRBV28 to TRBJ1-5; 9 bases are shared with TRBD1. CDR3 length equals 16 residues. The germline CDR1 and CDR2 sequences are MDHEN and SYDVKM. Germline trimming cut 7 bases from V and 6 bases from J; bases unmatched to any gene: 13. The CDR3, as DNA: TGTGCCAGCACCTCAAGGGACAGGGCCGCCGGTCAGCCCCAGCATTTT. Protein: CASTSRDRAAGQPQHF.

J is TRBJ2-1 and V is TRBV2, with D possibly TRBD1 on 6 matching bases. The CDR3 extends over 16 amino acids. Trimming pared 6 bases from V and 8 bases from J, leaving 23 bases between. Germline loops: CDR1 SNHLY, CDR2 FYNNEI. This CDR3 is CASRASRDTALDEQFF. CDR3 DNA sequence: TGTGCCAGCAGAGCGAGCAGGGACACCGCGTTGGATGAGCAGTTCTTC.

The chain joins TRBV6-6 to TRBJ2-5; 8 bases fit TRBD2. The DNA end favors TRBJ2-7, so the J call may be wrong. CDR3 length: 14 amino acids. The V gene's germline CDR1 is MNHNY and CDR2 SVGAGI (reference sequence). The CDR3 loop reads CASRPGLVGYEQYF. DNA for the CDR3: TGTGCCAGCAGGCCGGGACTAGTGGGCTACGAGCAGTACTTC.

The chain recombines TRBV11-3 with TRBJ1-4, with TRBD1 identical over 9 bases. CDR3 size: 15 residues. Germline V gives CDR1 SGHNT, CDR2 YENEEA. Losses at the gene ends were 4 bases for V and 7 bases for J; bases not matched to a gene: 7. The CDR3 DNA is TGTGCCAGCAGCTCGAGGGGACAGGGCGGTGAAAAACTGTTTTTT. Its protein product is CASSSRGQGGEKLFF.

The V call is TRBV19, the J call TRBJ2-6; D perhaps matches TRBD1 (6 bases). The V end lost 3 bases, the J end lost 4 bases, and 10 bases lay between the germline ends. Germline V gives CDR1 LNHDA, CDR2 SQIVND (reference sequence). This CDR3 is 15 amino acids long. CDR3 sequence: CASSIRGSGANVLTF. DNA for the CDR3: TGTGCCAGTAGTATCAGGGGTTCAGGGGCCAACGTCCTGACTTTC.

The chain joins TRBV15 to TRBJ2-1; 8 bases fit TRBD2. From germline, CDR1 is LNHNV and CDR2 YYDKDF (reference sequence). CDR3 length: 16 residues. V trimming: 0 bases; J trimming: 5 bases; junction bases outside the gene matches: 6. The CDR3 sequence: CATSRERLASNNEQFF. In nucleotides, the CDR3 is TGTGCCACCAGCAGAGAACGACTAGCGTCTAACAATGAGCAGTTCTTC.

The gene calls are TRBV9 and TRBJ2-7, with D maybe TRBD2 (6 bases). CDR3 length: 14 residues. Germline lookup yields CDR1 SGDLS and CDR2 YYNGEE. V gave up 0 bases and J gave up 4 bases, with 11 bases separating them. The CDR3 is CASSVGRDGYEQYF. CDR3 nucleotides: TGTGCCAGCAGCGTAGGGCGGGACGGGTACGAGCAGTACTTC.

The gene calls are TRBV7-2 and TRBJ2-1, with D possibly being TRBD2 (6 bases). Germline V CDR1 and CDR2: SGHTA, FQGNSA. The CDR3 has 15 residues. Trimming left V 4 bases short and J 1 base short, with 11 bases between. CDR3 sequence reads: CASSWGGMSYNEQFF. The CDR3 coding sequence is TGTGCCAGCAGCTGGGGCGGGATGTCCTACAATGAGCAGTTCTTC.

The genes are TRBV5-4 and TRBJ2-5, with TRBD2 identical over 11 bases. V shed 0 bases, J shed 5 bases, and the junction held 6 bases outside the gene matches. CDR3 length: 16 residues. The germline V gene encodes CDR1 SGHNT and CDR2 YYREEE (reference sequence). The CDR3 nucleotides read TGTGCCAGCAGCTTGGAACGACTAGCGGGATTCGAGACCCAGTACTTC. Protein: CASSLERLAGFETQYF.

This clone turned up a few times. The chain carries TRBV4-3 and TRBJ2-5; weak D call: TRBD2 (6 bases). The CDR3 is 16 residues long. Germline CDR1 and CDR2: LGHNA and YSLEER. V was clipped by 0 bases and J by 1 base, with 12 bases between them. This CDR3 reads CASSQDGGGTQETQYF. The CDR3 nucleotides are TGCGCCAGCAGCCAAGATGGAGGAGGGACCCAAGAGACCCAGTACTTC.

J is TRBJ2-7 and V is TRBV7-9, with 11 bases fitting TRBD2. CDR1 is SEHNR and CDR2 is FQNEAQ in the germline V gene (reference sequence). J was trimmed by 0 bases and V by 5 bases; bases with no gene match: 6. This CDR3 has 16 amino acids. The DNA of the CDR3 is TGTGCCAGCAGCGCCTTTACTAGCGGGAGCTCCTACGAGCAGTACTTC. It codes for CASSAFTSGSSYEQYF.

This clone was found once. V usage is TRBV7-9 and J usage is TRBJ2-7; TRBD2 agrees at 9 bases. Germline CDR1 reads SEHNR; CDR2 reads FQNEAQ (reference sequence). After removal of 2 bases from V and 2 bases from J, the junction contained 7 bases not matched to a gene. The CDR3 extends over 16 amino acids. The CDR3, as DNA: TGTGCCAGCAGCTTACTCGGGACTAGCTCCACCTACGAGCAGTACTTC. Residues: CASSLLGTSSTYEQYF.

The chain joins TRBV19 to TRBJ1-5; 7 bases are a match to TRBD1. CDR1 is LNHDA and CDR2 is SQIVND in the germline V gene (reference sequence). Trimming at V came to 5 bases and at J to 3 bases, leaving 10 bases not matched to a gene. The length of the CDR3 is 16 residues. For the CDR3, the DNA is TGTGCCAGTAGTGGAAGGGACAGAGCTTTCAATCAGCCCCAGCATTTT. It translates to CASSGRDRAFNQPQHF.

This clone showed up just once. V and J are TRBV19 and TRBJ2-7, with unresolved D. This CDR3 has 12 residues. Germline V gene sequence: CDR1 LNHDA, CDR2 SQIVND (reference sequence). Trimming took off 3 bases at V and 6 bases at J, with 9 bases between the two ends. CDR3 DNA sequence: TGTGCCAGTAGTATGACTCCCAGCGAGCAGTACTTC. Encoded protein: CASSMTPSEQYF.

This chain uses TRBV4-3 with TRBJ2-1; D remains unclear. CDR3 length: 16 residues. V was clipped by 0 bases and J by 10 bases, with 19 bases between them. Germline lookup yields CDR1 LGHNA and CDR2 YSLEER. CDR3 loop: CASSQDRRSDLPEQFF. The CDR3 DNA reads TGCGCCAGCAGCCAAGATCGGCGCAGTGACTTACCCGAGCAGTTCTTC.